This TCR beta chain comes out of a study of cytomegalovirus exposure and HLA in healthy donors. Regarding this clone: Its antigen is as yet unknown.

Germline V lookup: CDR1 MNHEY, CDR2 SVGAGI. CDR3 size: 15 residues. V shed 2 bases and J shed 4 bases, with 13 bases lying between them. PCR involved 60 Vbeta and 13 Jbeta primers. TCRdb's table, derived via immunoSEQ multiplex PCR, lists solely in-frame clones and lacks some. Its clone listing holds 130,000 or so clones. The study, taken as a whole, reports: A later analysis found TCR association rates differed by HLA locus, highest for DRB1 and lowest for HLA-C. Researchers left out some V segments, among them TRBV6-2 and TRBV6-3, as indistinguishable.

This chain connects TRBV6-5 to TRBJ2-3; D gene ambiguous. The receptor was isolated from a woman under 30 in good health and CMV-seronegative. Sample: PBMCs. The CDR3: CASSYGRRLADTQYF. CDR3 DNA: TGTGCCAGCAGTTACGGTCGACGACTGGCAGATACGCAGTATTTT.